These T cell receptor beta chains were read from a single sample in a study of cytomegalovirus exposure and HLA in healthy donors. Libraries were prepared by immunoSEQ multiplex PCR; TCRdb keeps only in-frame clonotypes and omits some of them. Across about 130,000 clones, the top ten clones capture around 2.7% of the sample. Material: PBMCs. Source of these receptors: a man aged 25 to 45 in good health and CMV-seronegative. The CDR3 runs from the conserved cysteine through the conserved F or W. Each record gives: D gene, J gene, V gene, CDR3 DNA, CDR3 protein. A D gene is named only where the DNA matches it firmly.

-,TRBJ2-4,TRBV6-4,TGTGCCAGCAGTGGACTAAGCGGCATTCAGTACTTC,CASSGLSGIQYF
TRBD2,TRBJ2-7,TRBV5-6,TGTGCCAGCAGCTTGTTAGCGGGGGGCCTCTACGAGCAGTACTTC,CASSLLAGGLYEQYF
TRBD1,TRBJ2-7,TRBV19,TGTGCCAGTAGCCGGGACAGAGCAGACGAGCAGTACTTC,CASSRDRADEQYF
-,TRBJ2-7,TRBV6-1,TGTGCCAGCAGTTTCCAAACCTACGAGCAGTACTTC,CASSFQTYEQYF
TRBD1,TRBJ2-3,TRBV7-9,TGTGCCAGCAGCTCGGGGCGGACAGGGGCCCCAGATACGCAGTATTTT,CASSSGRTGAPDTQYF
TRBD1,TRBJ2-1,TRBV7-9,TGTGCCAGCAGCCCGTATGGACAGGGGAATGAGCAGTTCTTC,CASSPYGQGNEQFF
-,TRBJ1-1,TRBV5-1,TGCGCCAGCAGCTTGGTTCAGGACACTGAAGCTTTCTTT,CASSLVQDTEAFF
TRBD1,TRBJ2-7,TRBV13,TGTGCCAGCAGCTTAGTAGGGCGGTTCAGGGGGAGTGACCACGAGCAGTACTTC,CASSLVGRFRGSDHEQYF
TRBD2,TRBJ2-7,TRBV2,TGTGCCAGCAGGGTCGGGGGGGAGCAGTACTTC,CASRVGGEQYF
TRBD1,TRBJ2-1,TRBV6-1,TGTGCCAGCAGTGACCGGGACAGGGATTACAATGAGCAGTTCTTC,CASSDRDRDYNEQFF
-,TRBJ1-1,TRBV7-9,TGTGCCAGCAGCTTAGCGTCGGGGGGGCCGGGCACTGAAGCTTTCTTT,CASSLASGGPGTEAFF
TRBD1,TRBJ1-2,TRBV14,TGTGCCAGCAGCCTACAGGGGTCTCCAAACTATGGCTACACCTTC,CASSLQGSPNYGYTF
TRBD1,TRBJ2-7,TRBV7-2,TGTGCCAGCAGCTTGACTTTCCGGGACAGAGGCTACGAGCAGTACTTC,CASSLTFRDRGYEQYF
-,TRBJ1-1,TRBV5-8,TGTGCCAGCAGCAACCCAACCTCGCCGGTGACATTGGGCGCTTTCTTT,CASSNPTSPVTLGAFF
TRBD1,TRBJ2-7,TRBV28,TGTGCCAGCTTGGACAGGCTCTCCTACGAGCAGTACTTC,CASLDRLSYEQYF
TRBD1,TRBJ1-5,TRBV19,TGTGCCAGTAGTAGGACAGGGAGAGATGGGCAGCCCCAGCATTTT,CASSRTGRDGQPQHF
-,TRBJ2-7,TRBV27,TGTGCCAGCATGTCCACGGGGGGCAACTACGAGCAGTACTTC,CASMSTGGNYEQYF
-,TRBJ1-5,TRBV30,TGTGCCTGGACGGAAGGGGCCAATCAGCCCCAGCATTTT,CAWTEGANQPQHF
-,TRBJ2-3,TRBV4-2,TGTGCCAGCAGCCAGCAGAAGTCTAGCACAGATACGCAGTATTTT,CASSQQKSSTDTQYF
-,TRBJ1-3,TRBV14,TGTGCCAGCACCAGGGATTCCTCTGGAAACACCATATATTTT,CASTRDSSGNTIYF
TRBD1,TRBJ1-6,TRBV28,TGTGCCAGCAACCCGGGGGGGGACAGGGGAAATTCACCCCTCCACTTT,CASNPGGDRGNSPLHF
TRBD2,TRBJ2-1,TRBV14,TGTGCCAGCAGCCATGAAAGCGGGAGGGTACTTTTCTCCTACAATGAGCAGTTCTTC,CASSHESGRVLFSYNEQFF
-,TRBJ2-7,TRBV10-2,TGCGCCAGCAGTGAAAAGCGGGAGCAGTACTTC,CASSEKREQYF
-,TRBJ1-1,TRBV19,TGTGCCAGTAATTTTCGGGGGAACACTGAAGCTTTCTTT,CASNFRGNTEAFF